These T cell receptor beta chains were read from a single sample in a study of cytotoxic CD8 clonotypes in ibrutinib-treated CLL. Using immunoSEQ multiplex PCR, the repertoire was profiled, and TCRdb retains in-frame clones only, with some absent. This sample has around 140,000 clones, with approximately 83% found just once. The sample was PBMCs, taken after 24 months of ibrutinib treatment. The receptors derive from a human donor with chronic lymphocytic leukemia. Both conserved end residues are part of each CDR3. A D gene is named only where the DNA matches it firmly. Size is stated for part of the rows, as once, few or many counts, or as a class when the clone is expanded.

TRBV7-2	TRBJ2-3	-	-	TGTGCCAGCTCCCCACCCCCAATTGGCGATACGCAGTATTTT	CASSPPPIGDTQYF
TRBV5-1	TRBJ2-7	TRBD2	-	TGCGCCAGCAGCTTCTACCCGACTAGCGGGAGTCGGACCTACGAGCAGTACTTC	CASSFYPTSGSRTYEQYF
TRBV10-3	TRBJ2-7	-	few	TGTGCCATCAGTGCAGTAGGTCACGAGCAGTACTTC	CAISAVGHEQYF
TRBV6-1	TRBJ2-1	TRBD2	-	TGTGCCAGCAGTGAAGCACGGAGAGCGGGGGGGCGCAATGAGCAGTTCTTC	CASSEARRAGGRNEQFF
TRBV19	TRBJ2-1	-	-	TGTGCCAGTAGTTCACTTAGCTCCTACAATGAGCAGTTCTTC	CASSSLSSYNEQFF
TRBV20-1	TRBJ2-5	-	-	TGCAGTGCTAACAGGGAAGAGACCCAGTACTTC	CSANREETQYF
TRBV7-9	TRBJ1-1	-	-	TGTGCCAGCAGCCCCAGTGGGGGAACTGAAGCTTTCTTT	CASSPSGGTEAFF
TRBV18	TRBJ2-7	-	-	TGTGCCAGCTCGACCCGGACTGAAACAGAGGAGCAGTACTTC	CASSTRTETEEQYF
TRBV27	TRBJ2-5	TRBD1	-	TGTGCCAGCAGTTCATTTGACAGGGTCGAGACCCAGTACTTC	CASSSFDRVETQYF
TRBV19	TRBJ1-5	-	-	TGTGCCAGTAGGTCGTTAGAGGTTGTGAATCAGCCCCAGCATTTT	CASRSLEVVNQPQHF
TRBV5-1	TRBJ2-1	-	once	TGCGCCAGCAGTCCCCCGGGGAGGGGGTGGAATGAGCAGTTCTTC	CASSPPGRGWNEQFF
TRBV6-5	TRBJ2-7	-	-	TGTGCCAGCAGTTATTCGGCCAGTTTCCCCACCTACGAGCAGTACTTC	CASSYSASFPTYEQYF
TRBV28	TRBJ1-2	TRBD1	medium-sized	TGTGCCAGCAGTGATCCGCGGACAGGGGGTATGGGCTACACCTTC	CASSDPRTGGMGYTF
TRBV4-2	TRBJ2-5	-	-	TGTGCCAGCAGCCAAGATTTTGGGGCCCAGTACTTC	CASSQDFGAQYF
TRBV2	TRBJ2-7	TRBD1	once	TGTGCCAGCAGCGCGGACAGGGCCCTGCTTGCGTTC	CASSADRALLAF
TRBV2	TRBJ2-5	-	-	TGTGCCAGCAGTCCTGGACAGACCCGAAGGGAGACCCAGTACTTC	CASSPGQTRRETQYF
TRBV4-3	TRBJ2-7	-	-	TGCGCCAGCAGCCTACAAAAGGACAGCGCCTACGAGCAGTACTTC	CASSLQKDSAYEQYF
TRBV19	TRBJ2-5	-	once	TGTGCCAGTAGTCAACAGGGCGAGACCCAGTACTTC	CASSQQGETQYF
TRBV19	TRBJ2-7	-	-	TGTGCCAGTAGTATAGATAACTCCTACGAGCAGTACTTC	CASSIDNSYEQYF
TRBV6-5	TRBJ2-5	TRBD1	-	TGTGCCAGCAGTAGGACAGGGGCAATACAAGAGACCCAGTACTTC	CASSRTGAIQETQYF
TRBV5-1	TRBJ2-5	-	-	TGCGCCAGCAGCGGGCGGATGCCCGGAAAAGAGACCCAGTACTTC	CASSGRMPGKETQYF
TRBV4-1	TRBJ1-1	TRBD1	-	TGCGCCAGCAGCCAAGACCAGGGGGCTGAAGCTTTCTTT	CASSQDQGAEAFF